This T cell receptor (beta chain) was captured in a study of blood T cell repertoires in COVID-19. Study-level information: Researchers got acute and convalescent COVID-19 samples from the United States, Italy and Spain.

The protocol was immunoSEQ multiplex PCR, while the TCRdb copy is restricted to in-frame clones and leaves out a portion. The table has some 170,000 clones, roughly 90% seen once. The V and J ends lost 0 bases and 3 bases respectively, with 11 bases between them. Germline V gene sequence: CDR1 SGHDT, CDR2 YYEEEE. CDR3 length equals 15 residues. The V gene is TRBV5-6, the J gene TRBJ2-3; D not resolved. Sequenced sample: peripheral blood. The sequence was obtained from a woman in her forties or fifties with acute or convalescent COVID-19. Here the CDR3 DNA reads TGTGCCAGCAGCTTGGTCCCCCTGGCTACAGATACGCAGTATTTT. Its protein product is CASSLVPLATDTQYF.